These 18 T cell receptor beta chains originate from one sample sequenced in a study of blood T cell repertoires in COVID-19 (dated by TCRdb to about 2020). Receptors were amplified or captured by the immunoSEQ multiplex PCR assay. The clones in this table, taken by TCRdb from immuneACCESS, are in-frame only. Not every clone is retained; where verified, under half of the shortfall comes from an unresolved V gene, and the cause of the rest is unknown. The sample table contains 350,000 to 500,000 clones; only one count was recorded for roughly 90% of them. Roughly 0.87% of the sample is held by the ten biggest clonotypes. What was sequenced was peripheral blood. All receptors derive from a man between 18 and 29 years old with COVID-19, enrolled during active disease.

This chain connects TRBV6-1 to TRBJ1-1, with 9 bases identical to TRBD1. The germline V gene has CDR1 MNHNS and CDR2 SASEGT. The trim removed 3 bases at V and 4 bases at J, leaving 6 bases unmatched. The CDR3 runs to 15 residues. The CDR3 region is CASSDTTGGVTEAFF. For the CDR3, the DNA is TGTGCCAGCAGTGATACGACAGGGGGGGTCACTGAAGCTTTCTTT.

In its sample, this clone was seen once. V usage is TRBV5-1 and J usage is TRBJ2-2, with D maybe TRBD2 (6 bases). The germline V gene encodes CDR1 SGHRS and CDR2 YFSETQ. The CDR3 spans 15 residues. V was pared by 5 bases and J by 7 bases, with 18 bases between. The CDR3 DNA sequence: TGCGCCAGCAGTTCGGCGGGAACGCAGGACGGGGAGCTGTTTTTT. This sequence encodes CASSSAGTQDGELFF.

This clone was detected once. The genes are TRBV4-1 and TRBJ1-6; 9 bases agree with TRBD1. The CDR3 runs to 15 residues. Per germline, CDR1 MGHRA and CDR2 YSYEKL. V lost 3 bases and J lost 10; bases outside the gene matches: 7. CDR3 coding DNA: TGCGCCAGCAGCCAGACGACAGGGGGAGGATCACCCCTCCACTTT. It is translated as CASSQTTGGGSPLHF.

This chain connects TRBV2 to TRBJ2-3, with TRBD1 identical over 8 bases. Germline V gene data show CDR1 as SNHLY and CDR2 as FYNNEI. With V trimmed by 4 bases and J by 3 bases, 6 bases remained unmatched. CDR3 size: 15 residues. The CDR3 nucleotides are TGTGCCAGCAGTGTAAGGGACAGGAGTACAGATACGCAGTATTTT. It yields the protein CASSVRDRSTDTQYF.

This chain joins TRBV5-4 and TRBJ2-5; possibly TRBD2 for D (5 bases). The CDR3 sequence is 14 residues long. CDR1 SGHNT and CDR2 YYREEE come from the germline V gene (reference sequence). Trimming took 9 bases from V and 5 from J, leaving 20 bases between them. CDR3 coding DNA: TGTGCCACCCTGGAGGACCTGGTTGGGGAGACCCAGTACTTC. This gives the protein CATLEDLVGETQYF.

The chain recombines TRBV5-4 with TRBJ2-5; a possible D gene is TRBD1 (5 bases). The CDR3 consists of 15 residues. V lost 4 bases to trimming and J lost 0 bases, with 13 bases between them. Germline V gives CDR1 SGHNT, CDR2 YYREEE (reference sequence). The CDR3 protein is CASSPGRAYQETQYF. DNA for the CDR3: TGTGCCAGCAGCCCCGGCAGGGCGTACCAAGAGACCCAGTACTTC.

In its sample, this clone was seen a few times. The chain is built from TRBV7-3 and TRBJ1-2; D is possibly TRBD1 (6 bases). Germline V gene lookup returns CDR1 SGHTA and CDR2 FQGTGA. The CDR3 consists of 14 residues. V dropped 3 bases and J dropped 13 bases, with 21 bases sitting between them. The CDR3: CASSFRTEAPHITF. The CDR3, as DNA: TGTGCCAGCAGCTTTAGGACAGAGGCCCCTCATATCACCTTC.

The chain is built from TRBV20-1 and TRBJ2-1; 9 nucleotides line up with TRBD1. The V gene's germline CDR1 is DFQATT and CDR2 SNEGSKA (reference sequence). The junction had 3 bases not matched to a gene; V was cut back by 3 bases and J by 6 bases. This CDR3 is 13 amino acids long. The CDR3 nucleotides read TGCAGTGCTAGTGGGGACAGGGCCAATGAGCAGTTCTTC. Translation: CSASGDRANEQFF.

This chain uses TRBV7-9 with TRBJ1-3, with 7 bases that match TRBD1. The CDR3 sequence is 14 residues long. Trimming took 5 bases from V and 2 from J; bases not matched to a gene: 3. The germline gives CDR1 SEHNR, CDR2 FQNEAQ (reference sequence). CDR3 nucleotide sequence: TGTGCCAGCAGCACTACAGGGGCTGGAAACACCATATATTTT. This codes for CASSTTGAGNTIYF.

V and J are TRBV28 and TRBJ2-3, with 11 bases matching TRBD2. Germline values: CDR1 MDHEN, CDR2 SYDVKM. After removal of 5 bases from V and 7 bases from J, the junction contained 11 bases not matched to a gene. This CDR3 spans 16 amino acids. CDR3: CASSVGTSGPKYTQYF. CDR3 DNA: TGTGCCAGCAGTGTAGGGACTAGCGGTCCCAAATATACGCAGTATTTT.

The rearrangement joins TRBV18 to TRBJ2-7; 11 nucleotides agree with TRBD1. Germline V lookup: CDR1 KGHSH, CDR2 LQKENI. V lost 3 bases, J lost 7 bases, and 14 bases stayed unmatched. This CDR3 is 17 amino acids long. The CDR3 sequence is CASSPRDTGTGGGEQYF. CDR3 coding DNA: TGTGCCAGCTCACCGCGGGACACCGGGACAGGGGGGGGTGAGCAGTACTTC.

This clone has only a few counts. The chain links TRBV27 to TRBJ1-5; 8 positions agree with TRBD1. V lost 5 bases and J lost 6; bases outside the gene matches: 12. This CDR3 has 16 residues. Germline loops: CDR1 MNHEY, CDR2 SMNVEV (reference sequence). The CDR3 here is CASSPRQGARGQPQHF. Written as DNA, the CDR3 is TGTGCCAGCAGTCCCCGTCAGGGGGCGCGGGGTCAGCCCCAGCATTTT.

The chain joins TRBV5-1 to TRBJ1-1; TRBD1 matches at 7 bases. The CDR3 spans 14 residues. J was trimmed by 5 bases and V by 3 bases; bases with no gene match: 7. From germline, CDR1 is SGHRS and CDR2 YFSETQ. The CDR3 here is CASSSLTGRTEAFF. DNA of the CDR3: TGCGCCAGCAGCTCGTTGACAGGGCGAACTGAAGCTTTCTTT.

The chain combines TRBV2 with TRBJ1-5; TRBD1 matches at 9 bases. V lost 4 bases, J lost 2 bases, and 3 bases stayed unmatched. Germline lookup yields CDR1 SNHLY and CDR2 FYNNEI. The CDR3 covers 15 residues. The DNA of the CDR3 is TGTGCCAGCAGTGGGGACAGGGCGGGCAATCAGCCCCAGCATTTT. Translated: CASSGDRAGNQPQHF.

The chain employs TRBV30 and TRBJ1-1, with a tentative D call TRBD1 (5 bases). Germline V gene data show CDR1 as GTSNPN and CDR2 as SVGIG (reference sequence). This CDR3 spans 12 amino acids. V dropped 8 bases and J dropped 10 bases, with 20 bases sitting between them. CDR3 sequence: CAGDRGNIGAFF. In DNA, the CDR3 is TGTGCCGGGGACCGAGGTAATATCGGAGCTTTCTTT.

The chain employs TRBV5-1 and TRBJ2-7, with 11 bases fitting TRBD2. From germline, CDR1 is SGHRS and CDR2 YFSETQ. V was clipped by 0 bases and J by 4 bases; unmatched bases: 3. The CDR3 has 15 amino acids. CDR3 sequence: CASSLGLAGTYEQYF. The CDR3 region has the DNA TGCGCCAGCAGCTTGGGACTAGCGGGAACATACGAGCAGTACTTC.

The CDR3 loop reads CASSVSGQGAYNEQFF. In DNA, the CDR3 is TGCGCCAGCAGTGTTAGTGGGCAGGGGGCCTACAATGAGCAGTTCTTC. J is TRBJ2-1 and V is TRBV10-2; 7 bases align to TRBD1. The CDR3 spans 16 residues. Germline assignment: CDR1 WSHSY and CDR2 SAAADI. V shed 4 bases and J 2 bases; nucleotides not matched to a gene: 8.

The V and J genes are TRBV7-2 and TRBJ2-7; 7 bases agree with TRBD2. The germline V gene encodes CDR1 SGHTA and CDR2 FQGNSA. V lost 4 bases, J lost 5 bases, and 8 bases stayed unmatched. The CDR3 is 14 amino acids. The CDR3 here is CASSYRGSANEQYF. CDR3 sequence (DNA): TGTGCCAGCAGCTACCGCGGGAGTGCAAACGAGCAGTACTTC.